This TCR beta chain was obtained from a study of shared clonotypes between healthy human individuals. The input for sorted-subset replicate PCRs was approximately 190 ng DNA, tens of thousands of T cell genomes. How the authors handled the data: Junction-only immunoSEQ sequences carried no quality scores, so filtering differed. The method was immunoSEQ multiplex PCR; TCRdb's version includes in-frame clones alone and lacks a portion of them. V, J and clone size were drawn from that table, and D and trimming were deduced from the DNA. The profile shows 640,000 or so clones, around 72% of them singletons. This CDR3 is 16 amino acids long. Germline V gives CDR1 LNHDA, CDR2 SQIVND (reference sequence). Trimming took 9 bases from V and 6 from J; bases not matched to a gene: 12.

This rearrangement joins TRBV19 to TRBJ2-2, with 11 nucleotides matching TRBD1. Sequencing input: memory CD4+ T cells sorted from blood. Subset described: CD45RA-negative fraction. The sequence was collected from a woman under 40 in good health. Here the CDR3 DNA reads TGTGCCAGCCGAAGGCCGGGACAGGGGGGCCCCGGGGAGCTGTTTTTT. Its translation: CASRRPGQGGPGELFF. The full variable domain, in which reference TRBV19 and TRBJ2-2 provide the parts outside the CDR3, is DGGITQSPKYLFRKEGQNVTLSCEQNLNHDAMYWYRQDPGQGLRLIYYSQIVNDFQKGDIAEGYSVSREKKESFPLTVTSAQKNPTAFYLCASRRPGQGGPGELFFGEGSRLTVL.